A single T cell receptor beta chain is shown here with its context. The J segment lost 8 bases and the V segment lost 3 bases, leaving 6 bases of the junction unmatched. The CDR3 covers 13 residues. The V gene's germline CDR1 is SNHLY and CDR2 FYNNEI. These data are taken from a study of blood T cell repertoires in COVID-19. The assay was immunoSEQ multiplex PCR, and TCRdb's table has in-frame clones only and misses some. This table holds approximately 310,000 clones, around 86% found once. The chain links TRBV2 to TRBJ1-2; 7 positions agree with TRBD1. The source material was peripheral blood. The clonotype originates from a man aged 45-65 years with active or convalescent COVID-19. Here the CDR3 reads CASSERLGGGYTF. CDR3 nucleotides: TGTGCCAGCAGTGAGAGGCTAGGGGGCGGCTACACCTTC.